This T cell receptor (beta chain) comes out of a study of T cell clones after liver transplantation. This clone was picked up a small number of times. Clones were sequenced by immunoSEQ multiplex PCR, and TCRdb holds only the in-frame ones, with some missing. The table lists about 99,000 clones, around 84% of them singletons. CDR3 length: 15 amino acids. Germline V gene lookup returns CDR1 LNHDA and CDR2 SQIVND (reference sequence). V dropped 7 bases and J dropped 1; count of bases not matched to a gene: 7. The TCR originated in a human patient who received a liver transplant. Some of the T cells may derive from the graft donor. The material sequenced was CD4+ T cells from blood, taken around 48 months after liver transplant. The chain couples TRBV19 to TRBJ1-5; 7 bases line up with TRBD1. CDR3: CASKGGGRSNQPQHF. The CDR3 coding sequence is TGTGCCAGTAAAGGGGGCGGACGGAGCAATCAGCCCCAGCATTTT.